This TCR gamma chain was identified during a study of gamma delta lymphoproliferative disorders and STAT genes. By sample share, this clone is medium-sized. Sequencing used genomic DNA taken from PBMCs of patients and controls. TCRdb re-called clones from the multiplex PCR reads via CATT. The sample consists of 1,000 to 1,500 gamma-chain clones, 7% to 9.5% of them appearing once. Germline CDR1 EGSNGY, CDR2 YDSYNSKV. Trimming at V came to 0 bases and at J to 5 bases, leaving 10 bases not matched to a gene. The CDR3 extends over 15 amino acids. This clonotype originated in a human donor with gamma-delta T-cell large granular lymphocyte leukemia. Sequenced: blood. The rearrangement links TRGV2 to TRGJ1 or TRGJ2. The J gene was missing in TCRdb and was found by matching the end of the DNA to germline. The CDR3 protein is CATWDGRCRDYKKLF. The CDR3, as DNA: TGTGCCACCTGGGACGGGCGGTGCCGGGATTATAAGAAACTCTTT.